Below, 28 T cell receptor beta chains from the same sample are listed, as sequenced in a study of identical twins. Each CDR3 protein is one row after TCRdb ran MiXCR on the 5' RACE reads. Among a few hundred thousand distinct CDR3 sequences, 8% to 9.5% were seen once, and the ten largest hold roughly 6.8%. These records were also assigned to another study, of yellow fever vaccine responses in identical twins.

Specimen: CD8+ T cells sorted from blood. The receptors come from a woman in her late teens or twenties in good health.

The rearrangement joins TRBV5-1 to TRBJ2-7; D gene ambiguous. V was cut by 7 bases and J by 3 bases, with 14 bases left in between. Germline V gene sequence: CDR1 SGHRS, CDR2 YFSETQ. The CDR3 consists of 13 residues. DNA for the CDR3: TGCGCCAGCCAGAGGACCATGGGCTACGAGCAGTACTTC. Its translation: CASQRTMGYEQYF. Together with reference TRBV5-1 and TRBJ2-7, the CDR3 gives the full variable domain: KAGVTQTPRYLIKTRGQQVTLSCSPISGHRSVSWYQQTPGQGLQFLFEYFSETQRNKGNFPGRFSGRQFSNSRSEMNVSTLELGDSALYLCASQRTMGYEQYFGPGTRLTVT.

The sample holds many counts of this clonotype. The genes are TRBV11-2 and TRBJ2-5, with 9 positions matching TRBD1. CDR3 size: 15 residues. The trim removed 4 bases at V and 3 bases at J, leaving 6 bases unmatched. CDR1 SGHAT and CDR2 FQNNGV come from the germline V gene. CDR3 sequence: CASSSPGQGKETQYF. DNA for the CDR3: TGTGCCAGCAGCTCCCCGGGACAGGGCAAAGAGACCCAGTACTTC.

This clonotype was detected ten times or more. This rearrangement joins TRBV29-1 to TRBJ1-1; no firm D call. The length of the CDR3 is 10 residues. Germline V gene data show CDR1 as SQVTM and CDR2 as ANQGSEA. Trimming shortened V by 6 bases and J by 5 bases, and 7 bases separated the two germline ends. The CDR3 sequence: CSVPSTEAFF. The CDR3 nucleotides read TGCAGCGTCCCCTCAACTGAAGCTTTCTTT.

This clonotype was seen only a few times. The V call is TRBV28, the J call TRBJ2-1; tentative D call: TRBD2 (6 bases). The CDR3 totals 15 residues. CDR1 MDHEN and CDR2 SYDVKM come from the germline V gene. V was clipped by 6 bases and J by 8 bases, with 20 bases between them. CDR3 bases: TGTGCCAGCAGCTTCCGACGGGACTGGGGTGATGAGCAGTTCTTC. Translated: CASSFRRDWGDEQFF.

This chain joins TRBV6-5 and TRBJ2-1; either TRBD1 or TRBD2 may fit D (5 bases each). Looked up from germline, CDR1 is MNHEY and CDR2 is SVGAGI. V was trimmed by 8 bases and J by 10 bases, leaving 9 bases between them. The CDR3 loop spans 10 amino acids. The CDR3 region has the DNA TGTGCCAGCGGGGACGGGGAGCAGTTCTTC. Its translation: CASGDGEQFF.

In its sample, this clonotype was seen many times. The chain uses TRBV20-1 and TRBJ1-1, with 9 positions matching TRBD1. V was pared by 6 bases and J by 5 bases, with 7 bases of the junction left unmatched. Germline V CDR1 and CDR2: DFQATT, SNEGSKA (reference sequence). This CDR3 comprises 13 residues. The CDR3 coding sequence is TGCAGTGCCGAGGGACAGGGTGGGACTGAAGCTTTCTTT. It translates to CSAEGQGGTEAFF.

This clonotype was found many times. The rearrangement uses TRBV4-3 and TRBJ2-7, with 8 positions matching TRBD1. Germline V gene data show CDR1 as LGHNA and CDR2 as YSLEER. Germline trimming cut 0 bases from V and 2 bases from J; bases unmatched to any gene: 3. The CDR3 is 15 amino acids. The CDR3 protein is CASSQDRGQAYEQYF. The DNA of the CDR3 is TGCGCCAGCAGCCAAGACAGGGGGCAGGCCTACGAGCAGTACTTC.

This clonotype has a count of ten or more. The V and J genes are TRBV13 and TRBJ1-1; D uncertain. CDR1 is PRHDT and CDR2 is FYEKMQ in the germline V gene (reference sequence). With 1 base removed from V and 5 bases from J, the gap between germline ends came to 11 bases. The CDR3 consists of 14 residues. CDR3 coding DNA: TGTGCCAGCAGCTTAGAGGACTCTTGGACTGAAGCTTTCTTT. Amino acid sequence: CASSLEDSWTEAFF.

In its sample, this clonotype was seen many times. This chain joins TRBV3-1 and TRBJ2-7; the D call may be TRBD1 or TRBD2 (5 bases each). V lost 3 bases to trimming and J lost 3 bases, with 15 bases between them. The CDR3 has 15 residues. From germline, CDR1 is LGHDT and CDR2 YNNKEL (reference sequence). CDR3 sequence reads: CASSQEPGPFYEQYF. CDR3 DNA sequence: TGTGCCAGCAGCCAGGAACCGGGACCGTTCTACGAGCAGTACTTC.

This clonotype was detected only a few times. The rearrangement joins TRBV4-2 to TRBJ1-5; D is unclear. This CDR3 is built from 15 residues. Trimming cost V 1 base and J 0 bases, with 7 bases left between them. Germline assignment: CDR1 LGHNA and CDR2 YNFKEQ. CDR3 coding DNA: TGTGCCAGCAGCCAAGGGCAGTATAGCAATCAGCCCCAGCATTTT. Its protein product is CASSQGQYSNQPQHF.

V gene TRBV6-4 combines with J gene TRBJ2-2, with no clear D. The V end lost 0 bases, the J end lost 3 bases, and 5 bases lay between the germline ends. There are 14 residues in the CDR3. From germline, CDR1 is MRHNA and CDR2 SNTAGT. The CDR3 is CASSDSGHTGELFF. The CDR3 nucleotides are TGTGCCAGCAGTGACTCAGGGCACACCGGGGAGCTGTTTTTT.

There are many counts of this clonotype. The V gene is TRBV2, the J gene TRBJ2-5; D uncertain. V was cut by 6 bases and J by 5 bases, with 7 bases left in between. This CDR3 has 11 amino acids. Per germline, CDR1 SNHLY and CDR2 FYNNEI. The CDR3: CASSGPETQYF. The CDR3 bases are TGTGCCAGCAGCGGACCTGAGACCCAGTACTTC.

This clonotype was picked up a small number of times. The chain links TRBV12-3 or TRBV12-4 to TRBJ2-5, with D perhaps given as TRBD1 or TRBD2 (6 bases each). Trimming took off 5 bases at V and 5 bases at J, with 15 bases between the two ends. The CDR3 has 14 amino acids. The CDR3 protein is CASSEGGIWETQYF. CDR3 bases: TGTGCCAGCAGTGAGGGGGGCATTTGGGAGACCCAGTACTTC.

This clonotype was recorded a few times. The chain joins TRBV7-2 to TRBJ2-2, with 16 positions matching TRBD2. The CDR3 is 17 amino acids. Germline CDR1 and CDR2: SGHTA and FQGNSA. V gave up 3 bases and J gave up 4 bases; unmatched junction bases: 2. The CDR3 sequence: CASSLGLAGGGTGELFF. The CDR3 DNA sequence: TGTGCCAGCAGCTTGGGACTAGCGGGAGGGGGCACCGGGGAGCTGTTTTTT.

The chain joins TRBV18 to TRBJ1-2; D might be TRBD1 (6 bases). This CDR3 region has 16 residues. The ends were cut back, 2 bases at V and 3 bases at J, with 16 bases in the middle. Germline values: CDR1 KGHSH, CDR2 LQKENI. The DNA of the CDR3 is TGTGCCAGCTCACCAGTCTGGTGGGGGCAGCACTATGGCTACACCTTC. Translated, it gives CASSPVWWGQHYGYTF.

This clonotype was counted between two and nine times. The chain recombines TRBV4-2 with TRBJ2-7, with TRBD2 matching 11 bases. Germline values: CDR1 LGHNA, CDR2 YNFKEQ. CDR3 length equals 15 residues. V dropped 5 bases and J dropped 4; count of bases not matched to a gene: 7. The CDR3 DNA reads TGTGCCAGCAGCGAAACCGGGACTAGCGGTTACGAGCAGTACTTC. This sequence encodes CASSETGTSGYEQYF.

This clonotype was observed at least ten times. The rearrangement joins TRBV29-1 to TRBJ2-1; 7 bases are a match to TRBD2. The CDR3 has 12 amino acids. J gave up 8 bases and V 5 bases, and 6 bases lay outside the gene matches. Germline lookup yields CDR1 SQVTM and CDR2 ANQGSEA. DNA for the CDR3: TGCAGCGTTCGCCCTCGGGGGGATGAGCAGTTCTTC. It yields the protein CSVRPRGDEQFF.

This clonotype was counted many times. J is TRBJ2-7 and V is TRBV6-5; 8 nucleotides align to TRBD1. CDR1 MNHEY and CDR2 SVGAGI come from the germline V gene. V shed 1 base and J 5 bases; nucleotides not matched to a gene: 4. This CDR3 comprises 14 residues. DNA of the CDR3: TGTGCCAGCAGTTACTATGCAGGGGGCGACGAGCAGTACTTC. It specifies CASSYYAGGDEQYF.

The J gene is TRBJ2-1, the V gene TRBV5-4, with 9 bases identical to TRBD2. Trimming removed 6 bases from V and 5 bases from J; junction bases left unmatched: 6. CDR1 and CDR2 (germline): SGHNT, YYREEE (reference sequence). The CDR3 is 14 amino acids. CDR3 loop: CASTVRLADNEQFF. Here the CDR3 DNA reads TGTGCCAGCACCGTACGACTAGCGGACAATGAGCAGTTCTTC.

This chain joins TRBV6-1 and TRBJ2-1; D uncertain. The V end was cut by 5 bases, the J end by 10 bases, with 18 bases between. The CDR3 extends over 14 amino acids. Germline values: CDR1 MNHNS, CDR2 SASEGT. The CDR3 nucleotides are TGTGCCAGCAGTACAACCGGGCCACCTTCCGAGCAGTTCTTC. Encoded protein: CASSTTGPPSEQFF.

This clonotype came up a few times. The rearrangement joins TRBV2 to TRBJ2-5, with D unclear. The CDR3 loop spans 14 amino acids. Germline V gene data show CDR1 as SNHLY and CDR2 as FYNNEI. V was cut by 4 bases and J by 2 bases, with 11 bases left in between. CDR3 coding DNA: TGTGCCAGCAGTGGATCACAGAAACAAGAGACCCAGTACTTC. Protein product: CASSGSQKQETQYF.

This chain joins TRBV15 and TRBJ2-6, with a possible D match to TRBD2 (5 bases). The V end was cut by 5 bases, the J end by 2 bases, with 13 bases between. Germline assignment: CDR1 LNHNV and CDR2 YYDKDF (reference sequence). The CDR3 has 16 amino acids. Here the CDR3 reads CATSLRERAGANVLTF. The CDR3 coding sequence is TGTGCCACCAGCCTTCGTGAGAGGGCTGGGGCCAACGTCCTGACTTTC.

This clonotype was observed at least ten times. The gene calls are TRBV29-1 and TRBJ2-7; TRBD1 agrees at 7 bases. V lost 7 bases, J lost 4 bases, and 7 bases stayed unmatched. This CDR3 comprises 12 residues. Germline V gives CDR1 SQVTM, CDR2 ANQGSEA. The CDR3: CSGAETGYEQYF. Written as DNA, the CDR3 is TGCAGCGGAGCCGAGACAGGGTACGAGCAGTACTTC.

On this clonotype itself: It is likely a read error, because the conserved phenylalanine at the end of the CDR3 is missing. The DNA is left out, because the CDR3 cannot be placed on it with certainty; the CDR3 is given as TCRdb lists it. This rearrangement joins TRBV21-1 to TRBJ2-3; TRBD2, as called in the table, went unchecked against the DNA. TRBV21-1 is tagged as a pseudogene. A total of 15 residues make up the CDR3, ends included. The CDR3 region is CASTLKRRTSPAHIV.

A word on this clonotype: Just one base apart from a much larger clone, this may be a read error. The chain combines TRBV10-3 with TRBJ2-5, with 10 bases aligning to TRBD1. The CDR3 runs 14 residues. Looked up from germline, CDR1 is ENHRY and CDR2 is SYGVKD. In nucleotides, the CDR3 is TGTGCCATCAGAGGGACAGGGGAGATTGAGACCCAGTGCTTC. Residues: CAIRGTGEIETQCF.

This chain uses TRBV30 with TRBJ1-1; 9 positions match TRBD1. The trim removed 4 bases at V and 1 base at J, leaving 4 bases unmatched. The CDR3 has 14 amino acids. Germline V gene data show CDR1 as GTSNPN and CDR2 as SVGIG (reference sequence). The DNA of the CDR3 is TGTGCCTGGAACTACAGGGGGCCGAACACTGAAGCTTTCTTT. Protein: CAWNYRGPNTEAFF.

This chain connects TRBV29-1 to TRBJ2-1; D is uncertain. The V gene's germline CDR1 is SQVTM and CDR2 ANQGSEA. This CDR3 region has 15 residues. The V gene lost 7 bases and the J gene lost 0 bases, with 16 bases spanning the gap. CDR3 residues: CSAGRLGSSYNEQFF. CDR3 bases: TGCAGCGCTGGTCGCTTGGGAAGCTCCTACAATGAGCAGTTCTTC.

This rearrangement joins TRBV12-3 or TRBV12-4 to TRBJ2-1; the match to TRBD1 covers 7 bases. CDR3 length: 15 amino acids. J was trimmed by 6 bases and V by 6 bases; bases with no gene match: 11. CDR3 bases: TGTGCCAGCAGCCTGGACCCGGGACAGAGCAATGAGCAGTTCTTC. Its translation is CASSLDPGQSNEQFF.